Each of the 17 T cell receptor beta chains below was sequenced from the same sample in a study of T cell responses to AZD1222 COVID-19 vaccine. The repertoire was sequenced with immunoSEQ multiplex PCR; TCRdb's copy has only in-frame clones and lacks some. The sample carries around 100,000 clones, roughly 86% recorded once. This material consisted of peripheral blood, taken on day 0 of MenACWY control vaccination. The source of these receptors is an adult in good health.

The chain links TRBV30 to TRBJ2-2; D gene unclear. Germline V CDR1 and CDR2: GTSNPN, SVGIG (reference sequence). Deletions cut 4 bases from V and 6 bases from J, with 6 bases between. The length of the CDR3 is 11 residues. The CDR3 here is CAWTRAGELFF. In DNA, the CDR3 is TGTGCCTGGACCCGAGCCGGGGAGCTGTTTTTT.

The V call is TRBV7-2, the J call TRBJ1-1; no reliable D call. CDR1 SGHTA and CDR2 FQGNSA come from the germline V gene. V shed 3 bases and J shed 4 bases, with 9 bases lying between them. The CDR3 contains 13 residues. The chain's CDR3 is CASSFFGITEAFF. The CDR3 region has the DNA TGTGCCAGCAGCTTTTTCGGGATCACTGAAGCTTTCTTT. Supplemented by reference TRBV7-2 and TRBJ1-1, the full variable domain reads GAGVSQSPSNKVTEKGKDVELRCDPISGHTALYWYRQSLGQGLEFLIYFQGNSAPDKSGLPSDRFSAERTGGSVSTLTIQRTQQEDSAVYLCASSFFGITEAFFGQGTRLTVV.

This chain uses TRBV7-2 with TRBJ2-5, with TRBD2 matching over 12 bases. Losses at the gene ends were 5 bases for V and 1 base for J; bases not matched to a gene: 8. The CDR3 loop spans 17 amino acids. The germline gives CDR1 SGHTA, CDR2 FQGNSA. CDR3 DNA: TGTGCCAGCAGCAAAAAGACTAGCGGGGGTTCCCAAGAGACCCAGTACTTC. Translating it yields CASSKKTSGGSQETQYF.

The CDR3: CASSLVDNTEAFF. In nucleotides, the CDR3 is TGTGCCAGCAGTTTAGTGGATAACACTGAAGCTTTCTTT. The V call is TRBV12-3 or TRBV12-4, the J call TRBJ1-1; D is ambiguous. The CDR3 runs to 13 residues. V gave up 1 base and J gave up 2 bases, with 5 bases separating them.

The chain links TRBV14 to TRBJ2-7, with D uncertain. V was trimmed by 4 bases and J by 6 bases, leaving 7 bases between them. The germline V gene encodes CDR1 SGHDN and CDR2 FVKESK. CDR3 length equals 11 residues. The CDR3 DNA reads TGTGCCAGCAGCCGGTACGCCGAGCAGTACTTC. Its translation is CASSRYAEQYF.

Comments on this clone: The junction and the germline gene differ at one end; a read error may be behind it. V and J are TRBV5-1 and TRBJ1-1, with D perhaps matching TRBD1 (6 bases). Germline V gene sequence: CDR1 SGHRS, CDR2 YFSETQ. The CDR3 totals 13 residues. In DNA form, the CDR3 reads TGCGCCAGCAGATTGGACAGAAACACTGAAGCTTTCTTT. Translated, it gives CASRLDRNTEAFF.

V is TRBV5-8 and J is TRBJ1-2; the D gene is possibly TRBD1 (5 bases). The CDR3 runs to 15 residues. The germline V and J ends were trimmed by 4 bases and 4 bases, with 17 bases remaining between them. Germline CDR1 reads SGHTS; CDR2 reads YDEGEE. CDR3 residues: CASSRGIAGTYGYTF. In nucleotides, the CDR3 is TGTGCCAGCAGCCGCGGGATCGCAGGGACCTATGGCTACACCTTC. Together with reference TRBV5-8 and TRBJ1-2, the CDR3 gives the full variable domain: EAGVTQSPTHLIKTRGQQATLRCSPISGHTSVYWYQQALGLGLQFLLWYDEGEERNRGNFPPRFSGRQFPNYSSELNVNALELEDSALYLCASSRGIAGTYGYTFGSGTRLTVV.

The chain joins TRBV11-2 to TRBJ1-5; 7 positions match TRBD1. The CDR3 runs to 14 residues. Germline CDR1 is SGHAT and CDR2 is FQNNGV. V gave up 1 base and J gave up 6 bases; unmatched junction bases: 3. In nucleotides, the CDR3 is TGTGCCAGCAGCTTAGGAGGGGGCCGTCAGCCCCAGCATTTT. As protein: CASSLGGGRQPQHF.

In its sample, this clone was seen a few times. The V call is TRBV10-3, the J call TRBJ1-2; D is possibly TRBD1 (6 bases). Germline assignment: CDR1 ENHRY and CDR2 SYGVKD. This CDR3 contains 14 residues. V shed 10 bases and J shed 2 bases, with 17 bases lying between them. CDR3 in DNA: TGTGCCACCCAAGGGGGTACGGTAAACTATGGCTACACCTTC. The encoded protein is CATQGGTVNYGYTF.

V is TRBV18 and J is TRBJ1-2; D might be TRBD1 (5 bases). Trimming took 2 bases from V and 5 from J, leaving 18 bases between them. CDR1 is KGHSH, CDR2 LQKENI, per germline. The CDR3 extends over 16 amino acids. CDR3 residues: CASSPSASGTDYGYTF. The CDR3, as DNA: TGTGCCAGCTCACCAAGTGCATCAGGGACCGATTATGGCTACACCTTC.

There are a few counts of this clone. The rearrangement joins TRBV7-3 to TRBJ2-1; D not resolved. The V and J ends lost 1 base and 5 bases respectively, with 6 bases between them. Looked up from germline, CDR1 is SGHTA and CDR2 is FQGTGA. This CDR3 contains 13 residues. The CDR3 DNA reads TGTGCCAGCAGCTTAATACGGCACAATGAGCAGTTCTTC. Its translation is CASSLIRHNEQFF.

J is TRBJ2-1 and V is TRBV10-1; TRBD2 is a possible D gene (6 bases). This CDR3 spans 15 amino acids. Germline values: CDR1 WNHNN, CDR2 SYGVQD (reference sequence). Trimming took 0 bases from V and 0 from J, leaving 6 bases between them. The CDR3 DNA reads as TGCGCCAGCAGTGAGTCCGGGGGCTCCTACAATGAGCAGTTCTTC. Its protein product is CASSESGGSYNEQFF.

This clone came up a few times. The V gene is TRBV9, the J gene TRBJ2-1, with TRBD2 identical over 9 bases. Germline V gene data show CDR1 as SGDLS and CDR2 as YYNGEE. The CDR3 is 17 residues long. V was pared by 0 bases and J by 6 bases, with 10 bases of the junction left unmatched. For the CDR3, the DNA is TGTGCCAGCAGCGTAGCCCCCCTTAGCGGGAGCAGCAATGAGCAGTTCTTC. It specifies CASSVAPLSGSSNEQFF.

This chain links TRBV28 with TRBJ1-5; TRBD1 matches 10 bases. V dropped 7 bases and J dropped 3; count of bases not matched to a gene: 12. The CDR3 sequence is 17 residues long. Germline V gene sequence: CDR1 MDHEN, CDR2 SYDVKM. Here the CDR3 DNA reads TGTGCCAGCAAATGGGGACAGGGGTTATGGGCCAATCAGCCCCAGCATTTT. It yields the protein CASKWGQGLWANQPQHF.

This chain uses TRBV5-4 with TRBJ2-5, with a possible D match to TRBD1 (5 bases). There are 14 residues in the CDR3. Per the germline V gene, CDR1 is SGHNT and CDR2 is YYREEE (reference sequence). The V gene lost 4 bases and the J gene lost 1 base, with 11 bases spanning the gap. The CDR3: CASSLDSFQETQYF. The CDR3, as DNA: TGTGCCAGCAGCCTTGACAGTTTCCAAGAGACCCAGTACTTC.

The rearrangement uses TRBV19 and TRBJ1-5, with D uncertain. V lost 1 base, J lost 7 bases, and 8 bases lay in between. The CDR3 totals 13 residues. Germline assignment: CDR1 LNHDA and CDR2 SQIVND (reference sequence). DNA of the CDR3: TGTGCCAGTAGTATAGCTCGGGGACAGCCCCAGCATTTT. It codes for CASSIARGQPQHF. Complete variable domain (other parts from reference TRBV19 and TRBJ1-5): DGGITQSPKYLFRKEGQNVTLSCEQNLNHDAMYWYRQDPGQGLRLIYYSQIVNDFQKGDIAEGYSVSREKKESFPLTVTSAQKNPTAFYLCASSIARGQPQHFGDGTRLSIL.

The rearrangement links TRBV6-5 to TRBJ2-7; D is unresolved. The CDR3 sequence is 11 residues long. Germline V gene sequence: CDR1 MNHEY, CDR2 SVGAGI. V lost 4 bases and J lost 4, with 5 bases in between. CDR3 nucleotides: TGTGCCAGCAGTTCCCAATACGAGCAGTACTTC. This codes for CASSSQYEQYF.